The 20 T cell receptor beta chains presented below share a single source sample, sequenced in a study of shared clonotypes between healthy human individuals (dated by TCRdb to 2018 to 2020). CD8 naive samples were obtained by positive selection for CCR7 among CD45RO-negative cells, yielding a CD45RA+CCR7+ population from which TemRA cells were excluded. Library prep was done by the immunoSEQ multiplex PCR assay. Held by TCRdb, this immuneACCESS table contains in-frame sequences only and omits some clones. Under half of the omission traces to an unresolved V gene where checked; the cause of the rest is unknown. The sample profile shows 2 million or so clones; about 94% of them were found once. The ten largest make up around 1.1% of the sample. Sequencing was performed on naive CD8+ T cells sorted from blood. Explained via the paper, the cell subset or site label denotes: CD45RA+CCR7+. These receptors were collected from a man between 18 and 29 years old in good health.

The chain combines TRBV28 with TRBJ1-1, with D possibly matching TRBD1 (5 bases). There are 14 residues in the CDR3. V lost 3 bases and J lost 0, with 8 bases in between. Per germline, CDR1 MDHEN and CDR2 SYDVKM. CDR3 nucleotide sequence: TGTGCCAGCAGTTTTGCGACAGTGAACACTGAAGCTTTCTTT. Translating gives CASSFATVNTEAFF.

Of note for this clone: Other DNA sequences in the same sample also yield this CDR3. This chain connects TRBV6-1 to TRBJ2-7, with D unclear. Per the germline V gene, CDR1 is MNHNS and CDR2 is SASEGT. Trimming took off 2 bases at V and 3 bases at J, with 8 bases between the two ends. CDR3 length: 13 residues. In DNA, the CDR3 is TGTGCCAGCAGTGAATTCGGCAGCTACGAGCAGTACTTC. Its protein product is CASSEFGSYEQYF.

This clone was counted only a few times. The chain combines TRBV4-1 with TRBJ1-6, with D possibly being TRBD1 (6 bases). Germline values: CDR1 MGHRA, CDR2 YSYEKL. With 1 base removed from V and 9 bases from J, the gap between germline ends came to 16 bases. The CDR3 runs to 16 residues. The CDR3 is CASSQGVGQGLSPLHF. As DNA, the CDR3 is TGCGCCAGCAGCCAAGGGGTTGGTCAGGGGCTTTCACCCCTCCACTTT.

The chain carries TRBV6-6 and TRBJ2-1; D unclear. The germline gives CDR1 MNHNY, CDR2 SVGAGI (reference sequence). The CDR3 covers 12 residues. Trimming removed 4 bases at V and 9 bases at J, with 10 bases between. CDR3 loop: CASSLVWGEQFF. Here the CDR3 DNA reads TGTGCCAGCAGTTTGGTTTGGGGTGAGCAGTTCTTC.

This chain uses TRBV29-1 with TRBJ2-7; no clear D. The CDR3 has 12 residues. Germline loops: CDR1 SQVTM, CDR2 ANQGSEA. V was clipped by 3 bases and J by 4 bases, with 10 bases between them. CDR3 sequence: CSVDTAEYEQYF. The CDR3 bases are TGCAGCGTTGATACGGCGGAATACGAGCAGTACTTC.

The V gene is TRBV15, the J gene TRBJ1-5; weak D call: TRBD1 (5 bases). CDR3 size: 16 residues. The V end was cut by 3 bases, the J end by 4 bases, with 16 bases between. Germline V gives CDR1 LNHNV, CDR2 YYDKDF (reference sequence). CDR3 in amino acids: CATSRTGGGRNQPQHF. The CDR3 DNA sequence: TGTGCCACCAGCAGGACGGGTGGGGGGAGGAATCAGCCCCAGCATTTT.

The genes are TRBV27 and TRBJ2-2; 9 bases fit TRBD2. CDR1 and CDR2 (germline): MNHEY, SMNVEV (reference sequence). V trimming: 3 bases; J trimming: 6 bases; junction bases outside the gene matches: 14. This CDR3 has 18 amino acids. The CDR3 region is CASSFIAGNSGSPGELFF. CDR3 DNA: TGTGCCAGCAGTTTTATAGCAGGAAATAGCGGGAGTCCCGGGGAGCTGTTTTTT.

The chain has TRBV14 and TRBJ1-2; 8 positions match TRBD1. This CDR3 region has 14 residues. Unmatched junction bases numbered 6, after V lost 5 bases and J lost 4 bases. CDR1 and CDR2 (germline): SGHDN, FVKESK. In nucleotides, the CDR3 is TGTGCCAGCAGCTTGGACAGGGTTTTCTATGGCTACACCTTC. Translating it yields CASSLDRVFYGYTF. The full variable domain, completed using reference TRBV14 and TRBJ1-2, is EAGVTQFPSHSVIEKGQTVTLRCDPISGHDNLYWYRRVMGKEIKFLLHFVKESKQDESGMPNNRFLAERTGGTYSTLKVQPAELEDSGVYFCASSLDRVFYGYTFGSGTRLTVV.

The chain has TRBV10-2 and TRBJ2-1; TRBD1 matches at 8 bases. Unmatched junction bases numbered 10, after V lost 5 bases and J lost 7 bases. CDR1 is WSHSY, CDR2 SAAADI, per germline. The CDR3 length is 15 residues. The CDR3, as DNA: TGCGCCAGCAGTTACCCCGGACAGGGTAGGAATGAGCAGTTCTTC. Protein: CASSYPGQGRNEQFF.

This clone appeared once. The same CDR3 arises from other DNA sequences in this sample as well. The gene calls are TRBV20-1 and TRBJ2-1; D unresolved. The CDR3 covers 11 residues. Looked up from germline, CDR1 is DFQATT and CDR2 is SNEGSKA (reference sequence). V shed 1 base and J shed 6 bases, with 4 bases lying between them. The DNA of the CDR3 is TGCAGTGCTAGAGCGGGCAATGAGCAGTTCTTC. This encodes CSARAGNEQFF.

This clone was recorded once. Other DNA sequences within the sample encode an identical CDR3. The rearrangement joins TRBV4-1 to TRBJ2-1, with D tentatively TRBD1 (5 bases). CDR1 and CDR2 (germline): MGHRA, YSYEKL. The ends were cut back, 1 base at V and 3 bases at J, with 10 bases in the middle. The CDR3 has 15 amino acids. The DNA for the CDR3 is TGCGCCAGCAGCCAAGGTCAGGGCGTCTACAATGAGCAGTTCTTC. Encoded protein: CASSQGQGVYNEQFF.

The chain couples TRBV4-3 to TRBJ2-7, with a possible D match to TRBD2 (5 bases). The CDR3 is 13 amino acids. In germline, CDR1 is LGHNA, CDR2 YSLEER. Trimming removed 0 bases from V and 6 bases from J, with 9 bases in between. CDR3: CASSQDEGREQYF. In DNA, the CDR3 is TGCGCCAGCAGCCAAGATGAGGGTCGCGAGCAGTACTTC.

The J gene is TRBJ1-2, the V gene TRBV6-1; 10 bases fit TRBD1. The V segment lost 3 bases and the J segment 6 bases; nucleotides outside the gene matches: 7. CDR1 is MNHNS and CDR2 is SASEGT in the germline V gene. The length of the CDR3 is 15 residues. CDR3 amino acids: CASSEPGQGRDGYTF. CDR3 bases: TGTGCCAGCAGTGAGCCGGGACAGGGGAGAGATGGCTACACCTTC.

This sequence joins TRBV7-6 and TRBJ1-1; TRBD1 agrees at 7 bases. The germline V gene has CDR1 SGHVS and CDR2 FNYEAQ. V trimming: 1 base; J trimming: 5 bases; junction bases outside the gene matches: 16. The length of the CDR3 is 18 residues. CDR3 region: CASSLDQGGPTGRTEAFF. CDR3 nucleotides: TGTGCCAGCAGCTTAGATCAGGGGGGGCCAACGGGGCGGACTGAAGCTTTCTTT.

This clone was counted once. The gene calls are TRBV4-1 and TRBJ1-1, with TRBD1 as a possible D gene (5 bases). The CDR3 loop spans 14 amino acids. The germline CDR1 and CDR2 sequences are MGHRA and YSYEKL. Trimming shortened V by 3 bases and J by 7 bases, and 15 bases separated the two germline ends. The CDR3 region is CASSHPDGTLEAFF. In DNA, the CDR3 is TGCGCCAGCAGCCACCCCGATGGGACGCTTGAAGCTTTCTTT.

The chain couples TRBV7-2 to TRBJ2-6, with unresolved D. This CDR3 spans 13 amino acids. Deletions cut 7 bases from V and 2 bases from J, with 6 bases between. Germline V gene lookup returns CDR1 SGHTA and CDR2 FQGNSA. CDR3 sequence reads: CASTQPGANVLTF. The CDR3 DNA reads as TGTGCCAGCACCCAGCCTGGGGCCAACGTCCTGACTTTC. Based on the CDR3 plus reference TRBV7-2 and TRBJ2-6, the full variable domain is GAGVSQSPSNKVTEKGKDVELRCDPISGHTALYWYRQSLGQGLEFLIYFQGNSAPDKSGLPSDRFSAERTGGSVSTLTIQRTQQEDSAVYLCASTQPGANVLTFGAGSRLTVL.

This chain joins TRBV4-1 and TRBJ2-1; 8 bases match TRBD1. Trimming at V came to 0 bases and at J to 4 bases, leaving 8 bases not matched to a gene. The germline CDR1 and CDR2 sequences are MGHRA and YSYEKL. This CDR3 contains 17 residues. The DNA for the CDR3 is TGCGCCAGCAGCCAAGATCCGGAGACAGGGGCTTACAATGAGCAGTTCTTC. Translation: CASSQDPETGAYNEQFF.

Concerning this clone: The germline gene is not matched at one end of the junction; a read error may be the cause. The identical CDR3 is also encoded by other nucleotide sequences in the sample. V and J are TRBV27 and TRBJ2-7, with D unclear. This CDR3 is built from 13 residues. CDR1 MNHEY and CDR2 SMNVEV come from the germline V gene (reference sequence). The CDR3 here is CASSPTTFYEQYF. The CDR3 DNA reads TGTGCCAGCAGTCCGACGACCTTTTACGAGCAATACTTC.

The V gene is TRBV27, the J gene TRBJ1-2, with D possibly being TRBD1 (5 bases). Germline CDR1 reads MNHEY; CDR2 reads SMNVEV (reference sequence). This CDR3 comprises 15 residues. Trimming left V 5 bases short and J 4 bases short, with 17 bases between. In DNA, the CDR3 is TGTGCCAGCAGTCCTCGGGGGGGGTTCGGCTATGGCTACACCTTC. Its translation is CASSPRGGFGYGYTF.

This rearrangement joins TRBV30 to TRBJ1-5; possibly TRBD1 for D (5 bases). This CDR3 region has 13 residues. The germline V gene has CDR1 GTSNPN and CDR2 SVGIG (reference sequence). V lost 2 bases, J lost 11 bases, and 16 bases lay in between. This CDR3 reads CAWSSETDVSQHF. CDR3 DNA: TGTGCCTGGAGTTCGGAGACAGACGTTTCCCAGCATTTT.